This T cell receptor (beta chain) emerged from a study of vaccination effects on CD4 cells after COVID-19. Study observations and caveats: After vaccination, at late timepoints, clones induced by infection and by vaccine contracted markedly.

Antigen-specific CD4+ T cells were first expanded with viral peptide pools by the ViraFEST assay and only then sequenced. Cells that had been cultured for 10 days were the source of isolated CD4+ T cells. None of these healthy vaccinees had been infected with SARS-CoV-2 before vaccination. On both days 3 and 7, half of the culture medium was replaced with IL-2 medium. This clone occurred a few times. Its matching antigen is unknown. Only in-frame clones appear in the TCRdb table, and some are missing; sequencing was by immunoSEQ multiplex PCR. The sample contains tens of thousands of clones, about 81% of which appear only once. The CDR3 runs to 13 residues. Trimming stripped 0 bases from V and 2 bases from J, with 5 bases between. Germline lookup yields CDR1 SGHTA and CDR2 FQGNSA.

The sample here was CD4+ T cells from PBMCs cultured with SARS-CoV-2 spike peptides, taken before COVID-19 vaccination. The source is a human donor who received a COVID-19 vaccine. The chain uses TRBV7-2 and TRBJ2-7; no firm D call. In nucleotides, the CDR3 is TGTGCCAGCAGCTTAGCTGCGCCCTACGAGCAGTACTTC. Translated, it gives CASSLAAPYEQYF.